This is a list of T cell receptor beta chains from one sample in a study of beta chain features in type 1 diabetes. Produced via immunoSEQ multiplex PCR; TCRdb's table is partial and in-frame only. This table holds some 700,000 clones, roughly 12% found once. Sequenced: naive CD4+ T cells from blood. The receptors derive from a man aged 18 to 29 with type 1 diabetes. CDR3s include the opening cysteine and the closing phenylalanine or tryptophan. D genes are given only for firm matches. Not every row has a clone size; where given, it reads once, few, many or a size class.

few TRBJ2-7 TRBV4-1 . TGCGCCAGCAGCCAAGATGTAACGGTCTCCTACGAGCAGTACTTC CASSQDVTVSYEQYF
. TRBJ2-1 TRBV6-5 . TGTGCCAGCAGTTCCGCGACACCGTACAATGAGCAGTTCTTC CASSSATPYNEQFF
. TRBJ1-5 TRBV28 . TGTGCCAGCAGTCCTTCCCAAAATAGCAATCAGCCCCAGCATTTT CASSPSQNSNQPQHF
few TRBJ2-2 TRBV9 . TGTGCCAGCAGCGTAGGGGAGACCGGGGAGCTGTTTTTT CASSVGETGELFF
. TRBJ1-2 TRBV7-2 TRBD1 TGTGCCAGCAGCTCCACAGGGGAGCATGGCTACACCTTC CASSSTGEHGYTF
few TRBJ1-2 TRBV7-2 TRBD1 TGTGCCAGCAGCCCACAGGGGGAAGTAGGTTATGGCTACACCTTC CASSPQGEVGYGYTF
. TRBJ2-7 TRBV27 . TGTGCCAGCAGTTTATCTGTCGACAGCTACGAGCAGTACTTC CASSLSVDSYEQYF
. TRBJ2-1 TRBV19 . TGTGCCAGTAGTATAGAGGGGGACGGAGCATACAATGAGCAGTTCTTC CASSIEGDGAYNEQFF
. TRBJ1-2 TRBV7-9 TRBD1 TGTGCCAGCAGCTTAGGAACGACAGGGACCTATGGCTACACCTTC CASSLGTTGTYGYTF
. TRBJ2-7 TRBV27 . TGTGCCAGCCAACCCGGGGGATCGGTCGAGCAGTACTTC CASQPGGSVEQYF
. TRBJ1-1 TRBV30 TRBD1 TGTGCCTGGACAGGGGGGCTTGAAGCTTTCTTT CAWTGGLEAFF
few TRBJ1-1 TRBV13 . TGTGCCAGCAGCTTACAGAGGAACACTGAAGCTTTCTTT CASSLQRNTEAFF
. TRBJ1-1 TRBV4-1 . TGCGCCAGCAGCCAAGGACGGATGAACACTGAAGCTTTCTTT CASSQGRMNTEAFF
few TRBJ1-1 TRBV5-1 TRBD1 TGCGCCAGCAGCTTAACCGGGACAGGGGATGCTCAAGCTTTCTTT CASSLTGTGDAQAFF
. TRBJ2-3 TRBV9 TRBD2 TGTGCCAGCAGCTTGACTAGCGGTCCTAGCACAGATACGCAGTATTTT CASSLTSGPSTDTQYF
. TRBJ2-2 TRBV15 . TGTGCCACCAGCAGAGGGAGGCCCGGGGAGCTGTTTTTT CATSRGRPGELFF
few TRBJ2-6 TRBV18 . TGTGCCAGCTCCCCCAGGGGAAGCTCTGGGGCCAACGTCCTGACTTTC CASSPRGSSGANVLTF
. TRBJ1-2 TRBV6-5 TRBD1 TGTGCCAGCAGCCCGGGACAGGGAAGAGGCTACACCTTC CASSPGQGRGYTF
few TRBJ2-6 TRBV6-5 . TGTGCCAGTCTGTCTGGGGCCAACGTCCTGACTTTC CASLSGANVLTF
few TRBJ1-5 TRBV7-9 . TGTGCCAGCAGCCCACTCGCTCGGAACTATAGCAATCAGCCCCAGCATTTT CASSPLARNYSNQPQHF
few TRBJ1-4 TRBV5-4 TRBD1 TGTGCCAGCAGCTCGACAGGGGGTAATGAAAAACTGTTTTTT CASSSTGGNEKLFF
few TRBJ2-1 TRBV19 . TGTGCCAGTAGATCAGCGGAGATCAACAATGAGCAGTTCTTC CASRSAEINNEQFF
. TRBJ2-1 TRBV30 TRBD2 TGTGCCTGGAGTGTCTCACGGACTAGCGGGGGGGCCCGGAATGAGCAGTTCTTC CAWSVSRTSGGARNEQFF
few TRBJ2-2 TRBV9 . TGTGCCAGCAGCCATTCCGGGACATTCACCGGGGAGCTGTTTTTT CASSHSGTFTGELFF
. TRBJ2-3 TRBV7-2 . TGTGCCAGCAGCTTAAGGGTACTCTCCACAGATACGCAGTATTTT CASSLRVLSTDTQYF
few TRBJ2-2 TRBV5-1 TRBD1 TGCGCCAGCAGCTCCGGGACAGCGAACACCGGGGAGCTGTTTTTT CASSSGTANTGELFF
few TRBJ1-5 TRBV28 TRBD1 TGTGCCAGCAGTTCAGGACAGGGTAATCAGCCCCAGCATTTT CASSSGQGNQPQHF
. TRBJ1-1 TRBV6-6 . TGTGCCAGCATTTCAGAGGAGGGTATCAACACTGAAGCTTTCTTT CASISEEGINTEAFF
few TRBJ2-2 TRBV5-1 . TGCGCCAGCAGCTTTGGGCAGAGCGCGAACACCGGGGAGCTGTTTTTT CASSFGQSANTGELFF
. TRBJ1-1 TRBV14 . TGTGCCAGCAGCCGGGGGGACGCCTCCTCCCCTGAAGCTTTCTTT CASSRGDASSPEAFF
. TRBJ2-7 TRBV30 TRBD2 TGTGCCTGGACATGGCAGGGAGGGGCCGAGCAGTACTTC CAWTWQGGAEQYF
. TRBJ2-7 TRBV9 TRBD1 TGTGCCAGCAGCTCGGGACAGGCTACCTACGAGCAGTACTTC CASSSGQATYEQYF
. TRBJ1-1 TRBV7-3 . TGTGCCAGCAGCCCCTCCAGGGTAAGCACTGAAGCTTTCTTT CASSPSRVSTEAFF
. TRBJ1-4 TRBV7-9 . TGTGCCAGCAGCCCGGTTGACAGGTTTAATGAAAAACTGTTTTTT CASSPVDRFNEKLFF
. TRBJ2-1 TRBV7-6 TRBD1 TGTGCCAGCAGCTCCGGACAGGGGGCCTACAATGAGCAGTTCTTC CASSSGQGAYNEQFF
few TRBJ1-5 TRBV6-6 TRBD1 TGTGCCAGCAGGGGTGACAGGGGGAGACAGCCCCAGCATTTT CASRGDRGRQPQHF
. TRBJ2-5 TRBV28 . TGTGCCACCCTTAGACGTGACACCCTTCCTCAAGAGACCCAGTACTTC CATLRRDTLPQETQYF
. TRBJ2-7 TRBV7-9 . TGTGCCAGCAGCTTAGGAGGGTCCGAGCAGTACTTC CASSLGGSEQYF
. TRBJ2-5 TRBV28 . TGTGCCAGCAGTTTGACTAGGGGAAGGCAAGAGACCCAGTACTTC CASSLTRGRQETQYF
. TRBJ2-7 TRBV7-8 TRBD2 TGTGCCAGCAGCTTCGGTCTAGCGGACGAGCAGTACTTC CASSFGLADEQYF
. TRBJ1-1 TRBV7-8 TRBD1 TGTGCCAGCAGCTTGCCGGGACAGGGTGGGAACACTGAAGCTTTCTTT CASSLPGQGGNTEAFF
. TRBJ1-3 TRBV6-5 . TGTGCCAGCAGTTCCCGCGCGGGAAACACCATATATTTT CASSSRAGNTIYF
. TRBJ1-2 TRBV2 TRBD1 TGTGCCAGCAGTGGGACAGGGTTGTACTATGGCTACACCTTC CASSGTGLYYGYTF
. TRBJ1-2 TRBV4-2 . TGTGCCAGCCGTGACCCGGGAAACTATGGCTACACCTTC CASRDPGNYGYTF
few TRBJ1-1 TRBV2 . TGTGCCAGCAGTGAATGGTTTGATGAAGCTTTCTTT CASSEWFDEAFF
few TRBJ2-7 TRBV10-3 . TGTGCCATCAGGAGCTGGACAGATGAAGGGAACGAGCAGTACTTC CAIRSWTDEGNEQYF
. TRBJ2-2 TRBV5-1 . TGCGCCAGCAGCCCTGGGCAGAGCACCCTTTCCGGGGAGCTGTTTTTT CASSPGQSTLSGELFF
few TRBJ2-4 TRBV6-5 . TGTGCCAGCAGTTACTCCTTCAGGGATGAAAACATTCAGTACTTC CASSYSFRDENIQYF
. TRBJ2-7 TRBV18 . TGTGCCAGCTCGTACCGGGACGGCCGCTCCTACGAGCAGTACTTC CASSYRDGRSYEQYF
few TRBJ2-7 TRBV28 . TGTGCCAGCAGCACTACAGTCCCTGGGGCCTACGAGCAGTACTTC CASSTTVPGAYEQYF
. TRBJ1-1 TRBV6-5 . TGTGCCAGCATCAACAAGGGGCTTGAAGCTTTCTTT CASINKGLEAFF
few TRBJ1-1 TRBV30 TRBD1 TGTGCCTGGAGGGGGACAGGGGGCGCGGTAGCTTTCTTT CAWRGTGGAVAFF
few TRBJ2-2 TRBV25-1 TRBD1 TGTGCCAGCAGTGAATTCGGGACAGGAGTCACCGGGGAGCTGTTTTTT CASSEFGTGVTGELFF
few TRBJ1-5 TRBV13 TRBD1 TGTGCCAGCAGCTTTCGACAGGGGGCGGAGGGCAATCAGCCCCAGCATTTT CASSFRQGAEGNQPQHF
. TRBJ1-2 TRBV7-9 TRBD1 TGTGCCAGCAGCTTAGGCCAGGGGGCGCGCGGCTACACCTTC CASSLGQGARGYTF